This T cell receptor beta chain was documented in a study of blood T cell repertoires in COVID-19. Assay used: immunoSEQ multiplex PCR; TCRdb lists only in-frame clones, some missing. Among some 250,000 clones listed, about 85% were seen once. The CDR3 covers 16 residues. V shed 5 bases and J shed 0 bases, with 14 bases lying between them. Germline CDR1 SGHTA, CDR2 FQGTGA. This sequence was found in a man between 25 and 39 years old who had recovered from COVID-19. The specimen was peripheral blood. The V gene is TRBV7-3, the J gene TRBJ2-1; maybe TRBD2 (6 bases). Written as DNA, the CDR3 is TGTGCCAGCAGCCTCAAACCCGGGGGCTCCTACAATGAGCAGTTCTTC. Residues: CASSLKPGGSYNEQFF.